This T cell receptor beta chain was recovered during a study of T-cell reconstitution after alpha-beta-depleted transplantation in children. Trimming shortened V by 6 bases and J by 0 bases, and 5 bases separated the two germline ends. The CDR3 length is 12 residues. The germline V gene encodes CDR1 ENHRY and CDR2 SYGVKD. A TCRbeta library incorporating unique molecular identifiers was prepared. Each CDR3 protein is one row after TCRdb ran MiXCR on the PCR reads. The table lists about 580,000 distinct CDR3 sequences, 23% of them singletons. This receptor was identified in a boy under two years old who had a stem cell transplant for acute myeloid leukemia, so the T cells may come from the graft donor. This specimen consisted of PBMCs, mostly from graft donor cells, obtained 360 days after TCRalphabeta/CD19-depleted stem cell transplant. This chain joins TRBV10-3 and TRBJ1-1; no clear D gene. CDR3: CAISRLNTEAFF. In DNA form, the CDR3 reads TGTGCCATCAGCCGGTTGAACACTGAAGCTTTCTTT.